The 11 T cell receptor beta chains listed next were all sequenced from one sample in a study of blood T cell repertoires in COVID-19. Clones were read by immunoSEQ multiplex PCR, and TCRdb kept only the in-frame ones, dropping some. This table has around 400,000 clones, 80% to 90% appearing once. Sequencing was done on a sample of peripheral blood. The receptors come from a woman aged 60-70 years with COVID-19, enrolled during active disease.

This chain uses TRBV7-8 with TRBJ1-2; D is perhaps TRBD1 (5 bases). The CDR3 has 14 amino acids. Germline assignment: CDR1 SGHVS and CDR2 FQNEAQ. Trimming stripped 5 bases from V and 7 bases from J, with 17 bases between. CDR3 protein: CASSPSTDLGGYTF. The CDR3 bases are TGTGCCAGCAGCCCCTCGACAGACCTGGGTGGCTACACCTTC.

The chain carries TRBV19 and TRBJ2-1; perhaps TRBD2 as D (5 bases). The CDR3 has 18 amino acids. Trimming pared 1 base from V and 2 bases from J, leaving 18 bases between. Germline loops: CDR1 LNHDA, CDR2 SQIVND (reference sequence). The CDR3 here is CASSIAGGRLYPYNEQFF. The CDR3 DNA reads as TGTGCCAGTAGTATAGCCGGAGGCAGGTTGTACCCCTACAATGAGCAGTTCTTC.

The chain links TRBV6-5 to TRBJ2-1; TRBD1 matches at 7 bases. Per germline, CDR1 MNHEY and CDR2 SVGAGI. The CDR3 contains 14 residues. V shed 6 bases, J shed 8 bases, and the junction held 10 bases outside the gene matches. The CDR3, as DNA: TGTGCCAGCAGCCGCACACAGGGGTTCTATGAGCAGTTCTTC. Translated: CASSRTQGFYEQFF.

The V call is TRBV28, the J call TRBJ1-5; unclear D gene. Trimming left V 8 bases short and J 4 bases short, with 15 bases between. The germline V gene has CDR1 MDHEN and CDR2 SYDVKM. The CDR3 length is 14 residues. The CDR3 DNA reads as TGTGCCAGCCGGTCCGGCAGGATGAATCAGCCCCAGCATTTT. Its translation: CASRSGRMNQPQHF.

This sequence joins TRBV6-6 and TRBJ1-2; a possible D gene is TRBD1 (5 bases). Trimming shortened V by 6 bases and J by 1 base, and 6 bases separated the two germline ends. The germline V gene has CDR1 MNHNY and CDR2 SVGAGI (reference sequence). This CDR3 spans 12 amino acids. CDR3 bases: TGTGCCAGCAGGACAGTTAACTATGGCTACACCTTC. Its protein is CASRTVNYGYTF.

The chain joins TRBV6-6 to TRBJ2-1; 9 bases agree with TRBD1. The J segment lost 4 bases and the V segment lost 5 bases, leaving 12 bases of the junction unmatched. Germline V CDR1 and CDR2: MNHNY, SVGAGI (reference sequence). The CDR3 is 17 amino acids. The CDR3 reads CASSPPSGTGIYNEQFF. CDR3 nucleotide sequence: TGTGCCAGCAGTCCCCCGTCCGGGACAGGGATATACAATGAGCAGTTCTTC.

The chain couples TRBV2 to TRBJ2-1; 11 positions agree with TRBD2. The V gene end was trimmed by 3 bases and the J gene end by 11 bases; junction bases not matched to a gene: 6. The CDR3 is 14 residues long. Germline assignment: CDR1 SNHLY and CDR2 FYNNEI. The CDR3 sequence: CASSDSGGARKQFF. In DNA form, the CDR3 reads TGTGCCAGCAGTGATAGCGGGGGGGCCAGAAAGCAGTTCTTC.

The chain has TRBV12-3 or TRBV12-4 and TRBJ1-1, with 8 nucleotides matching TRBD1. J lost 10 bases, V lost 6 bases, and 7 bases had no gene match. CDR3 length: 12 residues. The CDR3 reads CASSLTGEVAFF. The CDR3 DNA reads as TGTGCCAGCAGCCTGACAGGGGAGGTAGCTTTCTTT.

This chain uses TRBV11-1 with TRBJ2-7, with TRBD1 identical over 10 bases. This CDR3 has 16 amino acids. The germline CDR1 and CDR2 sequences are SGHAT and FQDESV (reference sequence). V lost 0 bases and J lost 4; bases outside the gene matches: 6. The CDR3 region has the DNA TGTGCCAGCAGCTTAGCGAAAGGGACAGGGGATTACGAGCAGTACTTC. As protein: CASSLAKGTGDYEQYF.

CDR3 DNA sequence: TGTGCCAGCAGCCCGGACGGGGGGCCCCAGCATTTT. The encoded protein is CASSPDGGPQHF. The V call is TRBV4-2, the J call TRBJ1-5; a weak D match, TRBD1 (5 bases). The V gene lost 4 bases and the J gene lost 9 bases, with 10 bases spanning the gap. Germline lookup yields CDR1 LGHNA and CDR2 YNFKEQ. This CDR3 has 12 amino acids.

The rearrangement links TRBV5-6 to TRBJ2-3; 8 bases agree with TRBD2. Germline V lookup: CDR1 SGHDT, CDR2 YYEEEE. V shed 2 bases and J 8 bases; nucleotides not matched to a gene: 10. The CDR3 loop spans 15 amino acids. In nucleotides, the CDR3 is TGTGCCAGCAGCTTTATCGGGACTAGGAGCACTACGCAGTATTTT. It yields the protein CASSFIGTRSTTQYF.